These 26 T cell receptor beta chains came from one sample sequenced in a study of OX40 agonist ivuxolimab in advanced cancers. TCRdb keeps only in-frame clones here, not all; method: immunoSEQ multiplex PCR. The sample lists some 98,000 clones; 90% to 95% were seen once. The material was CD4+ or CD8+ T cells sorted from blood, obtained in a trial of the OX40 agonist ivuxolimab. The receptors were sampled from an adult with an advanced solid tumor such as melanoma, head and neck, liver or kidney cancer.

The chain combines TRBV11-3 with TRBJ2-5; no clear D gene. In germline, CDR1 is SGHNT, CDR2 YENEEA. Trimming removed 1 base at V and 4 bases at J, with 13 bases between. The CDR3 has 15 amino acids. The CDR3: CASSLASAAGETQYF. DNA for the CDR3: TGTGCCAGCAGCTTAGCATCGGCGGCCGGAGAGACCCAGTACTTC.

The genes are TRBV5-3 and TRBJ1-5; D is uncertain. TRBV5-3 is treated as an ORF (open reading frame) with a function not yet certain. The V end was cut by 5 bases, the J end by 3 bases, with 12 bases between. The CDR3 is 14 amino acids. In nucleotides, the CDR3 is TGTGCCAGAAGTCCGCCGACGGCCAATCAGCCCCAGCATTTT. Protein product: CARSPPTANQPQHF.

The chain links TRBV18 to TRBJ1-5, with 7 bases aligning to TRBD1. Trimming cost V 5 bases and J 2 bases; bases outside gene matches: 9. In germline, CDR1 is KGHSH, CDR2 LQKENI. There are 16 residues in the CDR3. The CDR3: CASSTRQGRGNQPQHF. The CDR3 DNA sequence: TGTGCCAGCTCAACCAGACAGGGTAGGGGCAATCAGCCCCAGCATTTT.

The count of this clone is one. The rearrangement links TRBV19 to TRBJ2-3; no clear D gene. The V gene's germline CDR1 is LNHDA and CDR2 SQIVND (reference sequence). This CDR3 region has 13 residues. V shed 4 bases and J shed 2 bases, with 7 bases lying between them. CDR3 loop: CASSTRNTDTQYF. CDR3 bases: TGTGCCAGTAGTACTCGGAACACAGATACGCAGTATTTT.

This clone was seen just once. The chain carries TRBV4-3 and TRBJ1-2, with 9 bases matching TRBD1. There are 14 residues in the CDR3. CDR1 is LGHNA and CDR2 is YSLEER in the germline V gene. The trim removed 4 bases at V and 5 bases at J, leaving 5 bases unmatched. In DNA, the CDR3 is TGCGCCAGCAGCCCCTGGACAGGGGAATATGGCTACACCTTC. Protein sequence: CASSPWTGEYGYTF.

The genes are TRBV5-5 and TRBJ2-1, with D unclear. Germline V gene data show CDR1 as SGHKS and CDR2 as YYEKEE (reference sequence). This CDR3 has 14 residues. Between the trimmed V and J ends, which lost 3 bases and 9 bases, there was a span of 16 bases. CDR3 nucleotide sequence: TGTGCCAGCAGCTCGATGCGACCACACACTGAGCAGTTCTTC. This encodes CASSSMRPHTEQFF.

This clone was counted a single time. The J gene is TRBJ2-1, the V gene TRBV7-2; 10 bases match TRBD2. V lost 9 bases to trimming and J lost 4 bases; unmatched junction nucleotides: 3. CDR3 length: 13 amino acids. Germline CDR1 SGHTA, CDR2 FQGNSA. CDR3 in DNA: TGTGCCAGTGGACTAGCGGCTTACAATGAGCAGTTCTTC. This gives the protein CASGLAAYNEQFF. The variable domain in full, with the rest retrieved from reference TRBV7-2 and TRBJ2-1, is GAGVSQSPSNKVTEKGKDVELRCDPISGHTALYWYRQSLGQGLEFLIYFQGNSAPDKSGLPSDRFSAERTGGSVSTLTIQRTQQEDSAVYLCASGLAAYNEQFFGPGTRLTVL.

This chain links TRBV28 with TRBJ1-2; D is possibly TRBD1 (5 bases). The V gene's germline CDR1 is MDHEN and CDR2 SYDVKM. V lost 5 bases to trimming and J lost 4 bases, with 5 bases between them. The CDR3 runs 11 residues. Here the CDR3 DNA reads TGTGCCAGCAGTAGGGGCTATGGCTACACCTTC. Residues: CASSRGYGYTF.

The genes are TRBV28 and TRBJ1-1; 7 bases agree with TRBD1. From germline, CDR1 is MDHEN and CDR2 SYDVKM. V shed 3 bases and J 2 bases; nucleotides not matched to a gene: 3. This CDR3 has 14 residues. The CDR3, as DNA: TGTGCCAGCAGTTTCAGGGGGGGTAACACTGAAGCTTTCTTT. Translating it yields CASSFRGGNTEAFF. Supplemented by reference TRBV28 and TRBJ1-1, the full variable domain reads DVKVTQSSRYLVKRTGEKVFLECVQDMDHENMFWYRQDPGLGLRLIYFSYDVKMKEKGDIPEGYSVSREKKERFSLILESASTNQTSMYLCASSFRGGNTEAFFGQGTRLTVV.

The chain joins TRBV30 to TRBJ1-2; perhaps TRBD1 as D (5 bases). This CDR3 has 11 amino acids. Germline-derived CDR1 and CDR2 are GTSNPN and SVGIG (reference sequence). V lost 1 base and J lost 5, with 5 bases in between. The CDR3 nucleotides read TGTGCCTGGAGTGAGGGGTATGGCTACACCTTC. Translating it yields CAWSEGYGYTF.

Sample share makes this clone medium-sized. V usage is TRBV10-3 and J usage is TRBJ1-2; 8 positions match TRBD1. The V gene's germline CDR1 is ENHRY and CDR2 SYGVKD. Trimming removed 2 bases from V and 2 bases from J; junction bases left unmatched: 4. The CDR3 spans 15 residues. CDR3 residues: CAISEGQGTNYGYTF. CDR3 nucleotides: TGTGCCATCAGTGAGGGACAGGGAACAAACTATGGCTACACCTTC.

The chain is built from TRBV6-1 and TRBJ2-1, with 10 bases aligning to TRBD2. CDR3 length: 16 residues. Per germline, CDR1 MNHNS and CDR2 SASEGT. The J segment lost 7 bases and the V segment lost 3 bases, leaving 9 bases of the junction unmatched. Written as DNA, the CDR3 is TGTGCCAGCAGTGAGGGTCCGGGACTAGCGTTAAATGAGCAGTTCTTC. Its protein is CASSEGPGLALNEQFF.

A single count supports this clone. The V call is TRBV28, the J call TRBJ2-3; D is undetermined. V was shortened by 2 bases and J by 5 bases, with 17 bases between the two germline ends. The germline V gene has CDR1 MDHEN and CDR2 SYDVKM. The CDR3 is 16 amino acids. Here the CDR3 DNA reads TGTGCCAGCAGTTTAGGTCGTTGGGCGGCAGAAGATACGCAGTATTTT. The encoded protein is CASSLGRWAAEDTQYF.

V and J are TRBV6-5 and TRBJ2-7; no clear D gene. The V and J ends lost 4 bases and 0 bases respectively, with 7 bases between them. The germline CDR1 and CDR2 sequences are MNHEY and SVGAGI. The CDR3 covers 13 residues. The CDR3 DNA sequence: TGTGCCAGCAGTTCTAGAGCCTCCTACGAGCAGTACTTC. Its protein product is CASSSRASYEQYF.

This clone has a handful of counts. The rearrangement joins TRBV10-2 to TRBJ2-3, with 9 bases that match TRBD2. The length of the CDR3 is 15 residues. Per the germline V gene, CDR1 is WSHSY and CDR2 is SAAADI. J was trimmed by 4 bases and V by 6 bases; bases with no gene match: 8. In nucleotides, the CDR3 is TGCGCCAGCAGAGCGTTTAGCGGGAGTGCAGATACGCAGTATTTT. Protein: CASRAFSGSADTQYF.

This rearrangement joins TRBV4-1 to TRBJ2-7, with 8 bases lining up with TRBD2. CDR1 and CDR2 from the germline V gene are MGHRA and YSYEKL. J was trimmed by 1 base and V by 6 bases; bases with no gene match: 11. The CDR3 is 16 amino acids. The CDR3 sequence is CASSYTPGLGSYEQYF. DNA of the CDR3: TGCGCCAGCAGTTACACTCCGGGACTAGGTTCCTACGAGCAGTACTTC.

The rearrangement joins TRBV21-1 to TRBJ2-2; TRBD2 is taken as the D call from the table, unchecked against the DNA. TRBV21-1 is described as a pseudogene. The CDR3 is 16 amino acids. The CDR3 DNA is TGTGCCAGCAGCAAAGCGGGGGGAGTGAACACCGGGGAGCTGTTTTTT. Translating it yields CASSKAGGVNTGELFF.

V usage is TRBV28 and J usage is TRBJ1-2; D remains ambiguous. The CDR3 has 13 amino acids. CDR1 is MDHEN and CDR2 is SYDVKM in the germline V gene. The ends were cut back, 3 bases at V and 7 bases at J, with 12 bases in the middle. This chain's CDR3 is CASSFAATGGYTF. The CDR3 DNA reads TGTGCCAGCAGTTTTGCAGCGACGGGTGGCTACACCTTC.

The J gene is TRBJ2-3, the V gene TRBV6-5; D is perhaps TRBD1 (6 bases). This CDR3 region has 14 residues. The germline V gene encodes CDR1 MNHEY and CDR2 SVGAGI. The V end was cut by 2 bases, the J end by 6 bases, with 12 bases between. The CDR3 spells CASSYSGGRDTQYF. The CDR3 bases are TGTGCCAGCAGTTACAGTGGGGGCCGGGATACGCAGTATTTT.

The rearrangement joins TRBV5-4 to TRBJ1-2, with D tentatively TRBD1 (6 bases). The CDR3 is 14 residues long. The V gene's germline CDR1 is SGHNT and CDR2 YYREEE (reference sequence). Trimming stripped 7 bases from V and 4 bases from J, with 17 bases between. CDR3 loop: CASSSLGGTYGYTF. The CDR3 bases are TGTGCCAGCTCCTCCTTGGGGGGCACCTATGGCTACACCTTC. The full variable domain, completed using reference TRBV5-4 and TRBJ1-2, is ETGVTQSPTHLIKTRGQQVTLRCSSQSGHNTVSWYQQALGQGPQFIFQYYREEENGRGNFPPRFSGLQFPNYSSELNVNALELDDSALYLCASSSLGGTYGYTFGSGTRLTVV.

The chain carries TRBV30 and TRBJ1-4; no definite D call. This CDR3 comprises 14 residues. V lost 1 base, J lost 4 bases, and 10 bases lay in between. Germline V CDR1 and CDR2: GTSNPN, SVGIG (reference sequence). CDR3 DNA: TGTGCCTGGAGTGACCCAGGACTTAATGAAAAACTGTTTTTT. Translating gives CAWSDPGLNEKLFF. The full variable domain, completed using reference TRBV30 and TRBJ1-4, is SQTIHQWPATLVQPVGSPLSLECTVEGTSNPNLYWYRQAAGRGLQLLFYSVGIGQISSEVPQNLSASRPQDRQFILSSKKLLLSDSGFYLCAWSDPGLNEKLFFGSGTQLSVL.

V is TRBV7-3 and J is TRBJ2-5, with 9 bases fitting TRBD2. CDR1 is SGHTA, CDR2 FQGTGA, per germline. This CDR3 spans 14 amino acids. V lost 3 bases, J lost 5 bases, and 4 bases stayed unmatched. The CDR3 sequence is CASSFGGRAETQYF. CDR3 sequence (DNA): TGTGCCAGCAGCTTCGGCGGGAGGGCGGAGACCCAGTACTTC.

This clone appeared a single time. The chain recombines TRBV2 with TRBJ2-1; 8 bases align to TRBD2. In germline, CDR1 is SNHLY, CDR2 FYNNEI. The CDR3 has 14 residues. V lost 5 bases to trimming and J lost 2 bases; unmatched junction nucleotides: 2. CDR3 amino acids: CASSRAGAYNEQFF. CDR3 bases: TGTGCCAGCAGTCGAGCGGGAGCCTACAATGAGCAGTTCTTC. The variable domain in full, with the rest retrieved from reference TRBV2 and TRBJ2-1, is EPEVTQTPSHQVTQMGQEVILRCVPISNHLYFYWYRQILGQKVEFLVSFYNNEISEKSEIFDDQFSVERPDGSNFTLKIRSTKLEDSAMYFCASSRAGAYNEQFFGPGTRLTVL.

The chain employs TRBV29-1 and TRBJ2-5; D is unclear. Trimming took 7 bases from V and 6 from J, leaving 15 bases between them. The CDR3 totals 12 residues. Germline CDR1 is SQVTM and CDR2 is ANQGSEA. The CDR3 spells CSAKDQGKTQYF. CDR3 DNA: TGCAGCGCTAAGGACCAAGGGAAGACCCAGTACTTC. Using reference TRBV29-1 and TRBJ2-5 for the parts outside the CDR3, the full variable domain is SAVISQKPSRDICQRGTSLTIQCQVDSQVTMMFWYRQQPGQSLTLIATANQGSEATYESGFVIDKFPISRPNLTFSTLTVSNMSPEDSSIYLCSAKDQGKTQYFGPGTRLLVL.

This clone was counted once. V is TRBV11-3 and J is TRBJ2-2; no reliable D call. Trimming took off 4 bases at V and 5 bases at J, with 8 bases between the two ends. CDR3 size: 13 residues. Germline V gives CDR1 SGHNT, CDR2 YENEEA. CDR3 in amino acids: CASSSISTGELFF. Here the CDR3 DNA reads TGTGCCAGCAGCTCGATCTCGACCGGGGAGCTGTTTTTT.

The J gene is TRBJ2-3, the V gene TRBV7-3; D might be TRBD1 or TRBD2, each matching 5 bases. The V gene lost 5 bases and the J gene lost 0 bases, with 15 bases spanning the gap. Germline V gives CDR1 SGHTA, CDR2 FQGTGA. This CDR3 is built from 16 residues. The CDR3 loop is CASSRGTSGSTDTQYF. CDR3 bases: TGTGCCAGCAGCCGAGGGACCTCCGGGAGCACAGATACGCAGTATTTT.